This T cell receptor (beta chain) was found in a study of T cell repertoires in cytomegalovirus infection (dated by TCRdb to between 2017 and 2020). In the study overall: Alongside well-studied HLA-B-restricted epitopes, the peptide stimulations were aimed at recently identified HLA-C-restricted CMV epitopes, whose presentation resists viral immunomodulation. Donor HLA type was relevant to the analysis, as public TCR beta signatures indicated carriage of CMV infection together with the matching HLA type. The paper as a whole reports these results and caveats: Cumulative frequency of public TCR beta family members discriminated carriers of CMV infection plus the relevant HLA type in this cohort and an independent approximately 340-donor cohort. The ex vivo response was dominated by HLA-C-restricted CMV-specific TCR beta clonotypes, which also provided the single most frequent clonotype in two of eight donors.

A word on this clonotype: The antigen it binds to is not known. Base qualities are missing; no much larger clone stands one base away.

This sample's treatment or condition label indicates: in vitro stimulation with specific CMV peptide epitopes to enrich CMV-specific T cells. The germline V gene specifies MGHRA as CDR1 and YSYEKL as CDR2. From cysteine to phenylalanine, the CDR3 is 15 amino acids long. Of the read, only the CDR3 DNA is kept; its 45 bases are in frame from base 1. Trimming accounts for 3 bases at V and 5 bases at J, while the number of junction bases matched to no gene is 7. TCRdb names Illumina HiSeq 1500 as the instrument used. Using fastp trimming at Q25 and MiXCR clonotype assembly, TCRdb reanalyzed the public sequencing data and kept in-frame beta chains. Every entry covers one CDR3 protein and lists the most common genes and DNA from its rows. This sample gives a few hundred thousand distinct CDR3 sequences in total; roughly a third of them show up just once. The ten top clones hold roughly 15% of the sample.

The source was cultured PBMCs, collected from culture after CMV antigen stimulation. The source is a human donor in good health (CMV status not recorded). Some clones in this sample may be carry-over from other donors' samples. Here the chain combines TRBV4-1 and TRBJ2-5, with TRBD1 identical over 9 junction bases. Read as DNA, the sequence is TGCGCCAGCAGCCAGATGACAGGGGGGCGGGAGACCCAGTACTTC. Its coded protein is CASSQMTGGRETQYF.